This note documents a single T cell receptor (beta chain) sequence. This clone was detected only a few times. Its cognate antigen has yet to be identified. No base-level quality is on record; no much larger clone is a single base apart. Using the deep immunoSEQ assay, multiplex PCR amplified TCR CDR3 regions from genomic DNA. Extracted genomic DNA from each cell subset was spread evenly across all wells of several immunoSEQ 96-well plates, with each plate serving as a replicate. For sorted subsets, around 200 ng genomic DNA, equal to 30,000 or so T cell genomes, was loaded into each replicate PCR. The purified libraries were quantified using a Qubit 3.0 fluorometer, sized with a Bioanalyzer 2100, and then quantified again using the KAPA Library Quantification kit. Every immunoSEQ 96-well plate was sequenced on a separate single-read 150-cycle Illumina NextSeq 550 flow cell. The study's processing was this. Because the immunoSEQ output included only junctional sequences and no quality scores, the filtering could not be the same as the filtering used for full-length reads. Sequences were annotated with PyIR, a Python wrapper for IgBLAST v1.9, using IMGT germline references to assign V/J genes and CDR3. Any read was removed if the V/J assignment was weak (E-value above 1e-6), the CDR3 was missing, or the read contained stop codons, out-of-frame junctions, or ambiguous translated residues. V3J clonotypes were defined as sequences sharing the same inferred V gene, J gene, and CDR3 amino acid sequence. To compute the percentage overlap between repertoires, the number of shared unique clonotypes was divided by the size of the smaller repertoire. RTK rarefaction, the Chao1 estimator, and Recon v2.1 estimates of unobserved clonotypes were used to assess repertoire richness. For all TCRbeta clonotypes obtained by the gDNA method from a few donors, generation probabilities were computed with OLGA. TCRdb provides this immuneACCESS table in a form limited to in-frame rearrangements. Some clones are lacking; in checked studies, under half of them reflect an unresolved V gene, and why the rest are absent is not known. V, J and clone size reflect that table, while D and trimming were determined from the DNA. The sample contains hundreds of thousands of clones, about two thirds of them found a single time. The top ten clones comprise approximately 1.8% of the sample.

The data are from a study of shared clonotypes between healthy human individuals (TCRdb year 2020). A note on the overall study: The cohort comprised two women and a few men aged 18 to 49 years. For each donor, CD4 naive and CD4 memory were each run on three plates, CD8 naive on two plates, and CD8 memory on one plate. Blood TCR repertoires of 5 or 6 healthy adults were deeply sequenced to estimate repertoire size and the extent of clonotype sharing between individuals. To increase sequencing depth and limit assay-specific biases, TCR repertoire library preparation and sequencing were carried out by different laboratories using diverse techniques. Per donor, leukapheresis produced somewhere between about 0.9 and 9.5 billion PBMCs.

The paper's findings and limits, for the study overall: Naive subsets generally had larger estimated clonotype richness than memory subsets did. Higher generation probabilities were observed for clonotypes shared by all four sorted-subset donors than for non-shared clonotypes. Based on pairwise subsampling, the degree of clonotype sharing among donors was expected to be affected by sequencing depth. Sharing across several donors was observed for about 5% of naive CD4, 3% to 3.5% of naive CD8, 2% to 2.5% of memory CD4, and around 0.44% of memory CD8 clonotypes. Sampling was restricted to blood, and TCR repertoires in tissues likely differ from the TCR repertoires found in blood. Even with the large sequencing depth, rarefaction of the sorted-subset datasets indicated that sequencing was incomplete. Because the study included only a small number of donors, the genetic and exposure-history diversity represented was limited.

Healthy HIV-negative adults with no recently reported acute infections or vaccinations were included as donors. All donors were Caucasian adults living in Nashville, Tennessee, USA. CD4+ T cells were enriched through magnetic negative selection, after which naive cells were positively selected on CD45RA and the remaining negative fraction served as the memory subset. After blood collection by leukapheresis, PBMCs were isolated using Ficoll-Histopaque density gradient centrifugation and then cryopreserved in the vapor phase of liquid nitrogen. Analytical flow cytometry was used to check the purity and quantity of every magnetically sorted T cell population. Genomic DNA was isolated from each sorted fraction and quantified by UV absorbance on a Nanodrop 2000c. The germline V gene supplies CDR1 SGHDT and CDR2 YYEEEE. V loses 6 bases, J loses 2 bases, and the germline ends lie 20 bases apart. From the cysteine up to the phenylalanine, the CDR3 has a length of 16 residues. The retained sequence is limited to the CDR3, 48 bases, with the frame set at the first base.

The specimen sequenced was memory CD4+ T cells sorted from blood. The cell subset or site tag for this specimen amounts to: CD45RA-negative fraction. This receptor was taken from a woman in her thirties in good health. The chain was built from TRBV5-6 and TRBJ2-5, with TRBD2 tentatively as D gene (6 bases match). The CDR3 sequence is CASNPGGPGVQETQYF. The nucleotide sequence reads TGTGCCAGCAACCCTGGGGGACCGGGAGTTCAAGAGACCCAGTACTTC.